Below, one TCR beta chain is given with its context. Its antigen is unidentified. This sample is part of a study of T cell repertoires in cytomegalovirus infection. Study overall: The authors used CMV epitopes that were HLA-C-restricted (recently identified) and HLA-B-restricted (well studied). Signatures in public TCR beta sequences pointed to both CMV infection and matching HLA type.

Overall study results and limits: Ex vivo, HLA-C-restricted CMV-specific TCR beta clonotypes prevailed over the rest of the response.

TCRdb re-called the reads with MiXCR, one entry per CDR3 protein. The sample has more than 75,000 distinct CDR3 sequences; 25% to 30% are singletons. V was shortened by 3 bases and J by 4 bases, with 13 bases between the two germline ends. Germline loops: CDR1 SNHLY, CDR2 FYNNEI. The CDR3 has 16 amino acids. Here the sequenced sample was CD8+ T cells from cultured PBMCs, taken from culture after CMV antigen stimulation. This receptor was taken from a human donor in good health (CMV status not recorded). Some clones in this sample may be carry-over from other donors' samples. This rearrangement joins TRBV2 to TRBJ2-6; no clear D. CDR3 in amino acids: CASSEGLPVGANVLTF. In nucleotides, the CDR3 is TGTGCCAGCAGTGAGGGGTTGCCCGTCGGGGCCAACGTCCTGACTTTC.